These T cell receptor beta chains were read from a single sample in a study of graft-versus-host responses after intestinal transplantation. TCRdb keeps only in-frame clones here, not all; method: immunoSEQ multiplex PCR. The sample carries some 41,000 clones, around nine tenths recorded once. The sample consisted of PBMCs, taken about 270 days after transplant. These receptors were collected from a human patient who received an intestinal transplant, so some T cells may come from the graft donor. Both conserved end residues are part of each CDR3. D genes are given only for firm matches.

>.|TRBV5-1
CASSPGSTNEKLFF
>.|TRBV4-1
CASRERITTYNEQFF
>.|TRBV5-1
CASSLAQETQYF
>.|TRBV21-1
CASSKASGAGYGYTF
>.|TRBV5-4
CASSYQGNYGYTF
>.|TRBV5-1
CASSLGGSSTDTQYF
>.|TRBV6-5
CASSYWGSQEAFF
>.|TRBV7-8
CASSTRAGSGNTIYF
>TRBD1|TRBV5-3
CARSKKNTAGQGDGELFF
>.|TRBV6-5
CASSYSGDSGNTIYF
>.|TRBV28
CASTDLSGGASYGYTF
>.|TRBV7-8
CASSLAWGGQNIQYF
>.|TRBV14
CASSGRGANVLTF
>TRBD1|TRBV9
CASSPGQGGHEPNSPLHF
>TRBD1|TRBV27
CATRTGGAKFDEQYF